This T cell receptor (beta chain) was captured in a study of cytomegalovirus exposure and HLA in healthy donors. Turning to the study itself: HLA-typed donors were the source of some 80 million unique TCRs, which an early data release held.

As for this clone: Its antigen remains unknown.

Germline assignment: CDR1 LNHDA and CDR2 SQIVND (reference sequence). The CDR3 is 16 amino acids. Trimming cost V 4 bases and J 1 base; bases outside gene matches: 9. Study-level points and caveats: Further analysis, carried out later, found HLA-associated TCR beta chains more clonally expanded than equally common other chains. In most subjects, TCR beta sequences reportedly gave accurate predictions of HLA-A and HLA-B alleles. Evidence from a later analysis indicated that most CMV-associated TCR beta chains looked HLA-restricted.

In the PCR, 60 Vbeta and 13 Jbeta primers were used. The assay was immunoSEQ multiplex PCR, and TCRdb's table has in-frame clones only and misses some. The table lists fewer than 300,000 clones, roughly 90% of them singletons, with about 4% in the top ten. The clonotype was recovered from a man aged 40-49 years in good health and CMV-seropositive. The sample consisted of PBMCs. This chain connects TRBV19 to TRBJ1-1; TRBD1 matches 7 bases. The CDR3 region has the DNA TGTGCCAGTAGTAGCCTACAGGGGACGAAGAACACTGAAGCTTTCTTT. It is translated as CASSSLQGTKNTEAFF.